This TCR beta chain was retrieved from a study of identical twins. The germline gives CDR1 SGHTA, CDR2 FQGTGA. The length of the CDR3 is 18 residues. In regard to this clonotype: An end of the junction differs from the germline gene, which may be a read error.

TCRdb reanalysed the 5' RACE reads using MiXCR and keeps one entry per CDR3 protein. The data show about 220,000 distinct CDR3 sequences, roughly 7.5% seen once. A further study also used this sample, focusing on yellow fever vaccine responses in identical twins.

Sequenced sample: memory (CD45RO+) T cells sorted from blood. This TCR came from a woman aged 18 to 35 in good health. The chain joins TRBV7-3 to TRBJ2-3; tentatively, D is TRBD1 or TRBD2 (5 bases each). CDR3 coding DNA: TGTGCCACCAGCTTACAGCTCCGCCTAGGGGAGCGCACAGATACGCAGTATTTT. It translates to CATSLQLRLGERTDTQYF.